Detailed here is one T cell receptor beta chain. The V end was cut by 1 base, the J end by 6 bases, with 7 bases between. CDR1 and CDR2 from the germline V gene are LGHNT and FRNRAP. The length of the CDR3 is 13 residues. The sample belongs to a study of shared clonotypes between healthy human individuals. The assay was immunoSEQ multiplex PCR, and TCRdb's table has in-frame clones only and misses some. This sample has approximately 500,000 clones, with about 75% found just once. The sequencing sample was made of PBMCs. The chain couples TRBV12-5 to TRBJ2-1; D may be TRBD1 or TRBD2 (5 bases each). This TCR derives from a woman in her thirties or forties in good health. Some clones in this sample may be carry-over from other donors' samples. The CDR3 DNA sequence: TGTGCTAGTGGTTTGGGGGGACCCAATGAGCAGTTCTTC. It yields the protein CASGLGGPNEQFF.